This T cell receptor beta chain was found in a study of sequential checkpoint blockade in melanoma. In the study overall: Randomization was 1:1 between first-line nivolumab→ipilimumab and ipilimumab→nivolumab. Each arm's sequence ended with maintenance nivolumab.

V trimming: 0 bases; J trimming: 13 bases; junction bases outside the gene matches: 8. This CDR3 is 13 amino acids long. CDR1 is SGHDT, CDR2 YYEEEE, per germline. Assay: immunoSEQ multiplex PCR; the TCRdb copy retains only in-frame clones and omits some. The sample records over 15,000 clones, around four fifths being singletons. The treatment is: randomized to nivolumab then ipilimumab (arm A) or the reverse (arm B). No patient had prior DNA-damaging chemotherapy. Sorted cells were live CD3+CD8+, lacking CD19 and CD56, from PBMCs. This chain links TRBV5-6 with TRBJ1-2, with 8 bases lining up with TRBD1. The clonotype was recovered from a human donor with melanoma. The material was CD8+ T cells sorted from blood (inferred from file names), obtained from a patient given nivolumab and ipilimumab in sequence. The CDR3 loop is CASSLGTGSWITF. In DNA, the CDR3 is TGTGCCAGCAGCTTGGGGACAGGGTCATGGATCACCTTC.